These 12 T cell receptor beta chains originate from one sample sequenced in a study of regulatory T cells in long-lasting Graves disease. Construction of the TCR beta libraries employed iRepertoire HTBI primers in conjunction with Arm-PCR of CDR3 regions. Each CDR3 protein gets one entry after TCRdb re-called the multiplex PCR reads with MiXCR. The sample consists of roughly 470,000 distinct CDR3 sequences, more than 20% of them appearing once. Noted time point: persistent/refractory GD, antithyroid drugs over 5 years with positive TRAb. The TCR library used RNA extracted from PBMCs. The source was peripheral blood mononuclear cells (PBMCs), collected when the disease was refractory, from a patient treated with antithyroid drugs. The source is a female donor with Graves disease.

This clonotype was picked up many times. Here the CDR3 reads CASSHLAGLAKNIQYF. DNA for the CDR3: TGTGCCAGCAGTCATCTAGCGGGACTAGCCAAAAACATTCAGTACTTC. The chain employs TRBV27 and TRBJ2-4; TRBD2 matches 9 bases. Germline V gene data show CDR1 as MNHEY and CDR2 as SMNVEV (reference sequence). V lost 5 bases and J lost 0; bases outside the gene matches: 5. This CDR3 has 16 amino acids.

J is TRBJ2-1 and V is TRBV7-9; 7 bases are a match to TRBD1. This CDR3 has 15 residues. The germline V gene encodes CDR1 SEHNR and CDR2 FQNEAQ (reference sequence). The trim removed 5 bases at V and 4 bases at J, leaving 8 bases unmatched. CDR3: CASSRTGTAYNEQFF. The CDR3 coding sequence is TGTGCCAGCAGCCGGACCGGGACAGCATACAATGAGCAGTTCTTC.

This clonotype was detected many times. The V gene is TRBV5-1, the J gene TRBJ2-2, with 9 bases identical to TRBD1. The CDR3 is made up of 16 amino acids. CDR1 is SGHRS and CDR2 is YFSETQ in the germline V gene. Trimming removed 0 bases from V and 4 bases from J; junction bases left unmatched: 4. CDR3 loop: CASSLAGQGSTGELFF. Written as DNA, the CDR3 is TGCGCCAGCAGCTTGGCCGGACAGGGGAGCACCGGGGAGCTGTTTTTT.

The genes are TRBV3-1 and TRBJ1-1, with D possibly matching TRBD1 (6 bases). This CDR3 spans 12 amino acids. From germline, CDR1 is LGHDT and CDR2 YNNKEL (reference sequence). V dropped 1 base and J dropped 12 bases, with 12 bases sitting between them. The CDR3 reads CASSQGGLGSFF. DNA of the CDR3: TGTGCCAGCAGCCAAGGGGGGCTTGGGTCTTTCTTT.

V and J are TRBV6-5 and TRBJ2-1; D uncertain. The germline V and J ends were trimmed by 1 base and 4 bases, with 8 bases remaining between them. This CDR3 spans 14 amino acids. From germline, CDR1 is MNHEY and CDR2 SVGAGI. Here the CDR3 reads CASSYLARYNEQFF. The CDR3 DNA sequence: TGTGCCAGCAGTTACTTAGCTCGGTACAATGAGCAGTTCTTC.

V is TRBV6-1 and J is TRBJ2-7; 8 positions match TRBD1. The CDR3 runs 14 residues. CDR1 is MNHNS and CDR2 is SASEGT in the germline V gene. The V and J ends lost 4 bases and 2 bases, in that order; junction bases with no gene match: 4. CDR3: CASSVDRGPYEQYF. The CDR3 bases are TGTGCCAGCAGTGTCGACAGGGGCCCCTACGAGCAGTACTTC.

This clonotype came up a few times. The rearrangement links TRBV24-1 to TRBJ2-3; 10 bases match TRBD2. V trimming: 4 bases; J trimming: 2 bases; junction bases outside the gene matches: 5. The CDR3 has 16 amino acids. Germline-derived CDR1 and CDR2 are KGHDR and SFDVKD. The CDR3 spells CATSDGLADFTDTQYF. For the CDR3, the DNA is TGTGCCACCAGTGACGGACTAGCGGATTTCACAGATACGCAGTATTTT.

This clonotype has a count of ten or more. The DNA of the CDR3 is TGCAGTGCTACCGGCCCTGGACTAGCGGGAGGAGGGATCTACGAGCAGTACTTC. Translation: CSATGPGLAGGGIYEQYF. The chain employs TRBV20-1 and TRBJ2-7; TRBD2 matches at 14 bases. The CDR3 runs 18 residues. The V segment lost 4 bases and the J segment 3 bases; nucleotides outside the gene matches: 14. Germline-derived CDR1 and CDR2 are DFQATT and SNEGSKA (reference sequence).

Ten or more counts support this clonotype. This sequence joins TRBV2 and TRBJ1-5, with 8 bases fitting TRBD1. After removal of 6 bases from V and 3 bases from J, the junction contained 7 bases not matched to a gene. CDR3 length equals 15 residues. Per germline, CDR1 SNHLY and CDR2 FYNNEI. CDR3 sequence (DNA): TGTGCCAGCAGGAGGGGGACAGGAATCAATCAGCCCCAGCATTTT. Translation gives CASRRGTGINQPQHF.

This clonotype was counted many times. The chain couples TRBV28 to TRBJ1-5; 10 nucleotides agree with TRBD1. V was clipped by 4 bases and J by 5 bases; unmatched bases: 14. The CDR3 runs 18 residues. Germline CDR1 and CDR2: MDHEN and SYDVKM. CDR3 sequence: CASSSPPRTGGSHQPQHF. CDR3 DNA sequence: TGTGCCAGCAGTTCACCCCCTCGGACAGGGGGATCTCATCAGCCCCAGCATTTT.

This clonotype was recorded many times. The chain carries TRBV2 and TRBJ2-2; D is ambiguous. Per the germline V gene, CDR1 is SNHLY and CDR2 is FYNNEI. There are 13 residues in the CDR3. Trimming cost V 7 bases and J 5 bases, with 11 bases left between them. The CDR3 sequence is CASTWTITGELFF. In DNA form, the CDR3 reads TGTGCCAGCACCTGGACGATAACCGGGGAGCTGTTTTTT.

The chain joins TRBV29-1 to TRBJ1-4; 8 bases are a match to TRBD1. J gave up 5 bases and V 6 bases, and 5 bases lay outside the gene matches. Germline CDR1 and CDR2: SQVTM and ANQGSEA. CDR3 length equals 13 residues. The CDR3 DNA is TGCAGCGTGGGGGGACAGGCGAATGAAAAACTGTTTTTT. Amino acids: CSVGGQANEKLFF. Complete variable domain (other parts from reference TRBV29-1 and TRBJ1-4): SAVISQKPSRDICQRGTSLTIQCQVDSQVTMMFWYRQQPGQSLTLIATANQGSEATYESGFVIDKFPISRPNLTFSTLTVSNMSPEDSSIYLCSVGGQANEKLFFGSGTQLSVL.